What follows describes a single T cell receptor beta chain. Its antigen remains unknown. Looked up from germline, CDR1 is SGHVS and CDR2 is FNYEAQ. The CDR3 length is 14 residues. V lost 5 bases, J lost 2 bases, and 13 bases lay in between. The sample is drawn from a study of T cell repertoires in cytomegalovirus infection. Study-level information: Selection of CMV epitopes for the study included recently identified HLA-C-restricted and well-studied HLA-B-restricted ones. From public TCR beta signatures came an indication of both CMV infection and matching HLA type. Findings and limits, study-wide: There were carriers of CMV plus the relevant HLA, and cumulative public TCR beta family frequency identified them. Ex vivo responses were dominated by HLA-C-restricted CMV-specific TCR beta clonotypes.

TCRdb ran MiXCR on the reads and lists one entry per CDR3 protein. The table lists about 570,000 distinct CDR3 sequences, roughly 42% of them singletons. The receptor's source is a human donor in good health (CMV status not recorded). Some clones in this sample may be carry-over from other donors' samples. The rearrangement uses TRBV7-6 and TRBJ2-7, with a weak D call TRBD1 (6 bases). The sample consisted of cultured PBMCs, taken from culture after CMV antigen stimulation. The CDR3 here is CASSLWDTTYEQYF. DNA of the CDR3: TGTGCCAGCAGCCTTTGGGACACCACCTACGAGCAGTACTTC.